This T cell receptor (beta chain) is from a study of shared clonotypes between healthy human individuals. Study conclusions and caveats: Clonotype sharing across several donors was observed for around 4.8% of naive CD4 clonotypes.

Notes on this clone: Its antigen is not known.

Profiled with immunoSEQ multiplex PCR; TCRdb holds only in-frame clones, not every one. Found here are roughly 500,000 clones, approximately 94% of them singletons; the top ten hold 0.055% to 0.075%. V gave up 3 bases and J gave up 1 base, with 8 bases separating them. Germline V gene lookup returns CDR1 SGDLS and CDR2 YYNGEE. The CDR3 is 14 residues long. The sequence derives from a woman in her 30s in good health. Specimen: naive CD4+ T cells sorted from blood. Subset reported: CD45RA+ positively selected. The chain employs TRBV9 and TRBJ2-1, with a weak D call TRBD2 (5 bases). For the CDR3, the DNA is TGTGCCAGCAGCGAGACTACTTCCTACAATGAGCAGTTCTTC. This encodes CASSETTSYNEQFF.